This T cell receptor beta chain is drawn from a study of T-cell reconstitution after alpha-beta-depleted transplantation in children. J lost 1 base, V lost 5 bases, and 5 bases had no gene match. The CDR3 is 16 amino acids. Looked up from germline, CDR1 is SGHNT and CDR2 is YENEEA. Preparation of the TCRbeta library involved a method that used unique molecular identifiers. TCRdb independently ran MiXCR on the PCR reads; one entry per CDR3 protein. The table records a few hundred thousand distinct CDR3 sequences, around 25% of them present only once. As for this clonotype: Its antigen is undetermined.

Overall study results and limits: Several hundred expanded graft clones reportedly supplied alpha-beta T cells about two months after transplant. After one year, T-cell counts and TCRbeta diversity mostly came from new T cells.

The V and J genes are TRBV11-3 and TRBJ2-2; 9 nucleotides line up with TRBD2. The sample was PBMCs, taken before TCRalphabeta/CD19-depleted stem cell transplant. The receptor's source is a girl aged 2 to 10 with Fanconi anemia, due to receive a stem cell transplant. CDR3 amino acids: CASSPKTSGNTGELFF. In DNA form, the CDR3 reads TGTGCCAGCAGCCCAAAGACTAGCGGGAACACCGGGGAGCTGTTTTTT. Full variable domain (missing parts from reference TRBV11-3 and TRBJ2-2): EAGVVQSPRYKIIEKKQPVAFWCNPISGHNTLYWYLQNLGQGPELLIRYENEEAVDDSQLPKDRFSAERLKGVDSTLKIQPAELGDSAVYLCASSPKTSGNTGELFFGEGSRLTVL.